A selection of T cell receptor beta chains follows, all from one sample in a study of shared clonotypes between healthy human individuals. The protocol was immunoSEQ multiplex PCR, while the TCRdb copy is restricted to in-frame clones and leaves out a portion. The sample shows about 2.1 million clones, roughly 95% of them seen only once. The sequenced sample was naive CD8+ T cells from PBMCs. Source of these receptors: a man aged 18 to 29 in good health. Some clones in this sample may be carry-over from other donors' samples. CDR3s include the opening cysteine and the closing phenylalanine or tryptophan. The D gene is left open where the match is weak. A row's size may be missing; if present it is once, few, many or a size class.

CDR3nt: TGTGCCTGGAGTGTACGGAGCGGGAGCTGGGATGAGCAGTTCTTC
CDR3aa: CAWSVRSGSWDEQFF
j_gene: TRBJ2-1
abundance: NA
d_gene: TRBD2
v_gene: TRBV30

CDR3nt: TGCGCCAGCAGCCAGACAGGACTCTATACGCAGTATTTT
CDR3aa: CASSQTGLYTQYF
j_gene: TRBJ2-3
abundance: NA
d_gene: NA
v_gene: TRBV4-1

CDR3nt: TGCGCCAGCAGCCAAGACGGTTTGAAGGGGGCTGGTGGCACAGATACGCAATATTTT
CDR3aa: CASSQDGLKGAGGTDTQYF
j_gene: TRBJ2-3
abundance: NA
d_gene: TRBD1
v_gene: TRBV4-3

CDR3nt: TGTGCCAGCAGCTTGGCCCTGCAGCGGGAGGAAGGGTACGAGCAGTACTTC
CDR3aa: CASSLALQREEGYEQYF
j_gene: TRBJ2-7
abundance: NA
d_gene: TRBD2
v_gene: TRBV5-5

CDR3nt: TGTGCCAGTAGTACCCAAGGGACAGAGAACACTGAAGCTTTCTTT
CDR3aa: CASSTQGTENTEAFF
j_gene: TRBJ1-1
abundance: NA
d_gene: TRBD1
v_gene: TRBV19

CDR3nt: TGCAGCGTTGAGGGGGGGACTTCCCACAATGAGCAGTTCTTC
CDR3aa: CSVEGGTSHNEQFF
j_gene: TRBJ2-1
abundance: NA
d_gene: TRBD2
v_gene: TRBV29-1

CDR3nt: TGTGCCAGCAACATTTTCGGGGCCCACACGGGAGAGACCCAGTACTTC
CDR3aa: CASNIFGAHTGETQYF
j_gene: TRBJ2-5
abundance: NA
d_gene: NA
v_gene: TRBV2

CDR3nt: TGCGCCAGCAGCTCCCCCATAGTAGTGGGCTACACCTTC
CDR3aa: CASSSPIVVGYTF
j_gene: TRBJ1-2
abundance: NA
d_gene: NA
v_gene: TRBV4-1

CDR3nt: TGTGCCAGCAGCCAAGGGACAGGGGGGGACCAGCCCCAGCATTTT
CDR3aa: CASSQGTGGDQPQHF
j_gene: TRBJ1-5
abundance: NA
d_gene: TRBD1
v_gene: TRBV4-2

CDR3nt: TGTGCCAGCAGCGAACGAGGACTAGCGGGAGACACAGATACGCAGTATTTT
CDR3aa: CASSERGLAGDTDTQYF
j_gene: TRBJ2-3
abundance: NA
d_gene: NA
v_gene: TRBV21-1

CDR3nt: TGTGCCAGCAGTTTCCATGCGCCAGATCAGCCCCAGCATTTT
CDR3aa: CASSFHAPDQPQHF
j_gene: TRBJ1-5
abundance: NA
d_gene: NA
v_gene: TRBV27

CDR3nt: TGTGCCATCAGTGAGTCAACAAGGGTGGGGGAGCTGTTTTTT
CDR3aa: CAISESTRVGELFF
j_gene: TRBJ2-2
abundance: once
d_gene: NA
v_gene: TRBV10-3

CDR3nt: TGTGCCAGCAGTCCAGTAGCGGGGTACAATGAGCAGTTCTTC
CDR3aa: CASSPVAGYNEQFF
j_gene: TRBJ2-1
abundance: NA
d_gene: TRBD2
v_gene: TRBV27

CDR3nt: TGTGCCAGCAGCCCCGGGACAGGGAACAATCAGCCCCAGCATTTT
CDR3aa: CASSPGTGNNQPQHF
j_gene: TRBJ1-5
abundance: NA
d_gene: TRBD1
v_gene: TRBV28

CDR3nt: TGTGCCACCAGCAGAGAGGCGACTAGCGGGAGTGGTTCCTACAATGAGCAGTTCTTC
CDR3aa: CATSREATSGSGSYNEQFF
j_gene: TRBJ2-1
abundance: NA
d_gene: TRBD2
v_gene: TRBV15

CDR3nt: TGTGCCAGCAGTCCCGGGACAGAGCCTAACGAGCAGTACTTC
CDR3aa: CASSPGTEPNEQYF
j_gene: TRBJ2-7
abundance: NA
d_gene: TRBD1
v_gene: TRBV6-5

CDR3nt: TGTGCCAGTAAGGAGGGGGCCGGGGAGCTGTTTTTT
CDR3aa: CASKEGAGELFF
j_gene: TRBJ2-2
abundance: NA
d_gene: NA
v_gene: TRBV19

CDR3nt: TGTGCCAGCAGCTTACTTGATCACTACGAGCAGTACTTC
CDR3aa: CASSLLDHYEQYF
j_gene: TRBJ2-7
abundance: NA
d_gene: NA
v_gene: TRBV7-2

CDR3nt: TGTGCCAGCAGTGTGCTATCGGACACTGAAGCTTTCTTT
CDR3aa: CASSVLSDTEAFF
j_gene: TRBJ1-1
abundance: NA
d_gene: NA
v_gene: TRBV6-1

CDR3nt: TGTGCCTGGAGTGAAGACACAATCTCCTACGAGCAGTACTTC
CDR3aa: CAWSEDTISYEQYF
j_gene: TRBJ2-7
abundance: once
d_gene: NA
v_gene: TRBV30

CDR3nt: TGTGCCAGCAGTTCGAACCCGCCCGGGGACGTGACAGATACGCAGTATTTT
CDR3aa: CASSSNPPGDVTDTQYF
j_gene: TRBJ2-3
abundance: NA
d_gene: NA
v_gene: TRBV27

CDR3nt: TGTGCCAGCAGCCCCCGGGGGGGAGACGGCGAGCAGTACTTC
CDR3aa: CASSPRGGDGEQYF
j_gene: TRBJ2-7
abundance: NA
d_gene: TRBD2
v_gene: TRBV9

CDR3nt: TGCAGCGTTGAAGAGTTATCCACTGAAGCTTTCTTT
CDR3aa: CSVEELSTEAFF
j_gene: TRBJ1-1
abundance: NA
d_gene: NA
v_gene: TRBV29-1

CDR3nt: TGTGCCAGCAGCGTGGCAGGGAGAAATGAGCAGTTCTTC
CDR3aa: CASSVAGRNEQFF
j_gene: TRBJ2-1
abundance: NA
d_gene: NA
v_gene: TRBV6-6